These 7 T cell receptor beta chains came from one sample sequenced in a study of identical twins. TCRdb called the 5' RACE reads again in MiXCR, with one record for every CDR3 protein. The table has about 720,000 distinct CDR3 sequences, 15% to 20% seen once. The sample was also reused in another study, on T cells expressing NK-cell markers.

What was sequenced was PBMCs. The receptors shown here come from a woman aged 18-29 years in good health.

The V and J genes are TRBV20-1 and TRBJ1-2; 9 positions match TRBD1. This CDR3 contains 12 residues. Germline CDR1 is DFQATT and CDR2 is SNEGSKA (reference sequence). V dropped 6 bases and J dropped 3; count of bases not matched to a gene: 2. The CDR3 is CSADRGDYGYTF. CDR3 DNA sequence: TGCAGTGCCGACAGGGGGGACTATGGCTACACCTTC.

This clonotype was seen a handful of times. The genes are TRBV7-2 and TRBJ2-3, with 9 bases identical to TRBD2. V lost 2 bases, J lost 2 bases, and 2 bases stayed unmatched. Germline CDR1 and CDR2: SGHTA and FQGNSA. The CDR3 spans 15 residues. CDR3: CASSLIAGDTDTQYF. Here the CDR3 DNA reads TGTGCCAGCAGCTTAATAGCGGGAGACACAGATACGCAGTATTTT.

The chain employs TRBV29-1 and TRBJ1-1; possible D gene TRBD1, 5 bases. The V end was cut by 5 bases, the J end by 8 bases, with 9 bases between. In germline, CDR1 is SQVTM, CDR2 ANQGSEA. CDR3 size: 10 residues. In nucleotides, the CDR3 is TGCAGCGTTTCGACAGTCGAAGCTTTCTTT. Encoded protein: CSVSTVEAFF.

The table lists this clonotype with a few counts. The V gene is TRBV6-2 or TRBV6-3, the J gene TRBJ2-5; no definite D call. V lost 3 bases and J 0 bases, leaving 17 bases between the germline ends. Germline V gene sequence: CDR1 MNHEY, CDR2 SVGEGT. This CDR3 comprises 17 residues. CDR3 DNA sequence: TGTGCCAGCAGTTATAAGTCCCGATTTCCGTACCAAGAGACCCAGTACTTC. Residues: CASSYKSRFPYQETQYF.

The table lists this clonotype with a few counts. V is TRBV5-6 and J is TRBJ2-3, with 8 bases fitting TRBD1. The J segment lost 2 bases and the V segment lost 5 bases, leaving 10 bases of the junction unmatched. The germline CDR1 and CDR2 sequences are SGHDT and YYEEEE. This CDR3 is 16 amino acids long. CDR3 in DNA: TGTGCCAGCAGAAACAACCGGGACAGGTACACAGATACGCAGTATTTT. Translated, it gives CASRNNRDRYTDTQYF.

In this sample, this clonotype turned up a few times. This sequence joins TRBV20-1 and TRBJ1-2, with D unresolved. V lost 3 bases and J lost 0, with 5 bases in between. The germline CDR1 and CDR2 sequences are DFQATT and SNEGSKA (reference sequence). This CDR3 region has 12 residues. The CDR3 bases are TGCAGTGCTAGCTCTGCTAACTATGGCTACACCTTC. Amino acid sequence: CSASSANYGYTF.

This chain uses TRBV29-1 with TRBJ2-3; D unresolved. The germline V and J ends were trimmed by 1 base and 2 bases, with 7 bases remaining between them. This CDR3 has 13 amino acids. Germline-derived CDR1 and CDR2 are SQVTM and ANQGSEA. The CDR3, as DNA: TGCAGCGTTGAAGGGCTCATCACAGATACGCAGTATTTT. It yields the protein CSVEGLITDTQYF.